This T cell receptor beta chain was captured by sequencing in a study of blood T cell repertoires in COVID-19. Clones were read by immunoSEQ multiplex PCR, and TCRdb kept only the in-frame ones, dropping some. Of 93,000 or so clones listed, less than 90% are singletons. Germline V CDR1 and CDR2: SQVTM, ANQGSEA. The CDR3 is 16 residues long. V shed 6 bases and J 0 bases; nucleotides not matched to a gene: 13. Sequencing input: peripheral blood. The receptor's source is a human donor in a cohort sampled during active COVID-19. The chain links TRBV29-1 to TRBJ1-1; 7 nucleotides line up with TRBD1. In DNA form, the CDR3 reads TGCAGCGTGAGCCTGACAGGGCTGGGGATGAACACTGAAGCTTTCTTT. It encodes CSVSLTGLGMNTEAFF.